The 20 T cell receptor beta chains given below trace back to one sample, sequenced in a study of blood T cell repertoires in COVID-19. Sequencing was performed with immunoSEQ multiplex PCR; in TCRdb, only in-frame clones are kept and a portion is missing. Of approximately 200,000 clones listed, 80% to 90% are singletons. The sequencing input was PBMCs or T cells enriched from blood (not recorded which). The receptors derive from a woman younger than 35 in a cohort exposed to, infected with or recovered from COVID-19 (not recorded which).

The CDR3 bases are TGTGCCAGCAGCCTTGAACGGGGAACTGAAGCTTTCTTT. Translating it yields CASSLERGTEAFF. The chain is built from TRBV14 and TRBJ1-1; no definite D call. Looked up from germline, CDR1 is SGHDN and CDR2 is FVKESK. The CDR3 is 13 amino acids. Trimming shortened V by 4 bases and J by 5 bases, and 11 bases separated the two germline ends.

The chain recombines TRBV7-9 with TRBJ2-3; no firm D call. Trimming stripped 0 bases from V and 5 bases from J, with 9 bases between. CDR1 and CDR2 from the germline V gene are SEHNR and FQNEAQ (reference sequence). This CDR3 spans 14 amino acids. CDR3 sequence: CASSLAIDLDTQYF. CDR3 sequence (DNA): TGTGCCAGCAGCTTAGCCATTGACTTAGATACGCAGTATTTT. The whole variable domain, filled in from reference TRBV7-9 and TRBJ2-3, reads DTGVSQNPRHKITKRGQNVTFRCDPISEHNRLYWYRQTLGQGPEFLTYFQNEAQLEKSRLLSDRFSAERPKGSFSTLEIQRTEQGDSAMYLCASSLAIDLDTQYFGPGTRLTVL.

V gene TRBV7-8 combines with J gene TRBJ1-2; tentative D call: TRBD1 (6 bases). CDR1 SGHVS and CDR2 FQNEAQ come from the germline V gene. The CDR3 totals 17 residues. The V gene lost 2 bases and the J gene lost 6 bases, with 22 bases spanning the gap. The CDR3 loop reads CASSLYPLRGGADGYTF. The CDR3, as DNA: TGTGCCAGCAGCTTATACCCCCTCCGGGGGGGCGCGGATGGCTACACCTTC.

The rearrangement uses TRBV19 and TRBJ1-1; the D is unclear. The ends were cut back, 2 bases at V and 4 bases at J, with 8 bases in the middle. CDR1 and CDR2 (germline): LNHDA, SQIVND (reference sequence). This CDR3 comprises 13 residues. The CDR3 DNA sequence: TGTGCCAGTAGTATATCTGGGAGCACTGAAGCTTTCTTT. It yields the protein CASSISGSTEAFF.

CDR3 in DNA: TGCGCCAGCAGTGACCGGGGGGGCCCCTACAATGAGCAGTTCTTC. The encoded protein is CASSDRGGPYNEQFF. V is TRBV10-1 and J is TRBJ2-1; 8 positions agree with TRBD2. The V and J ends lost 3 bases and 2 bases, in that order; junction bases with no gene match: 3. The CDR3 totals 15 residues. The germline V gene has CDR1 WNHNN and CDR2 SYGVQD (reference sequence).

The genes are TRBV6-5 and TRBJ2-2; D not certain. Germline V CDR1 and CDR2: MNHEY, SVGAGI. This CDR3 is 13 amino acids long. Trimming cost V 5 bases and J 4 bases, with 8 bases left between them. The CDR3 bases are TGTGCCAGCAGTCCCCTCTCCACCGGGGAGCTGTTTTTT. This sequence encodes CASSPLSTGELFF.

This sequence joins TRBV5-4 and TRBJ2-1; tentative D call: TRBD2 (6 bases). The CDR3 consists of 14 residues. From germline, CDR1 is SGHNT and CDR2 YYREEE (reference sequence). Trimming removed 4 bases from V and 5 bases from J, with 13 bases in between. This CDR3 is CASSRLGEDNEQFF. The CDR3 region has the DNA TGTGCCAGCAGCCGGCTTGGGGAGGACAATGAGCAGTTCTTC.

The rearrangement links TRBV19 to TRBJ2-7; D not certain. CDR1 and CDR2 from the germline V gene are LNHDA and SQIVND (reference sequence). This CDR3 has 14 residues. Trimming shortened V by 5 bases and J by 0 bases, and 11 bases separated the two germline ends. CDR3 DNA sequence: TGTGCCAGTAGTTCGCGGTCCAGCTCCTACGAGCAGTACTTC. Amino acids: CASSSRSSSYEQYF.

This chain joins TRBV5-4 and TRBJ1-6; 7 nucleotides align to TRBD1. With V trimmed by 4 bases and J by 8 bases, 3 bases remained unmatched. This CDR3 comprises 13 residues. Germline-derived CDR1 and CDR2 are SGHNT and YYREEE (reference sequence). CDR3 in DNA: TGTGCCAGCAGCGGCGACAGGGATTCACCCCTCCACTTT. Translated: CASSGDRDSPLHF.

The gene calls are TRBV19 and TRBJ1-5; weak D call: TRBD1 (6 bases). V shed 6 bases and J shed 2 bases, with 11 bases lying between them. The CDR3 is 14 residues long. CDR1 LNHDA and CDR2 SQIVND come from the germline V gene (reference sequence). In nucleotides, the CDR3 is TGTGCCAGTAGACCAGGGGCTCGCAATCAGCCCCAGCATTTT. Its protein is CASRPGARNQPQHF.

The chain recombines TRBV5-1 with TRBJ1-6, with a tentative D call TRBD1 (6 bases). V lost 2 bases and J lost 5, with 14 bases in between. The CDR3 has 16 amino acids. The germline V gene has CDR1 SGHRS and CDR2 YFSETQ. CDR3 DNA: TGCGCCAGCAGCTTTCAGGCAGGGGAGAATAATTCACCCCTCCACTTT. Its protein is CASSFQAGENNSPLHF.

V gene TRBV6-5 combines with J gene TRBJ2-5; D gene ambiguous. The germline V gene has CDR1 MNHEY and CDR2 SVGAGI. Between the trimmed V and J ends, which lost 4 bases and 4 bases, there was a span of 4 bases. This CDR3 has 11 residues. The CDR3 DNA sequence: TGTGCCAGCAGTTCTTTAGAGACCCAGTACTTC. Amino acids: CASSSLETQYF.

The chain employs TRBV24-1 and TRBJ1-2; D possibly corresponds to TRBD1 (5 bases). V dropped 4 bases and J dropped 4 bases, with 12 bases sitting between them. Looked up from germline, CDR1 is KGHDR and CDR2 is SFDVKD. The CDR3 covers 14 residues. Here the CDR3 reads CATSEGGGTYGYTF. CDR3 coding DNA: TGTGCCACCAGTGAAGGCGGGGGGACCTATGGCTACACCTTC.

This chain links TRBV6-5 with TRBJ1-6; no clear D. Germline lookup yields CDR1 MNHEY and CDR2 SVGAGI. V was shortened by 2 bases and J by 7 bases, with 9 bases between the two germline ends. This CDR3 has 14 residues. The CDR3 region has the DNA TGTGCCAGCAGTTACGGGCAAATCAATTCACCCCTCCACTTT. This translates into CASSYGQINSPLHF.

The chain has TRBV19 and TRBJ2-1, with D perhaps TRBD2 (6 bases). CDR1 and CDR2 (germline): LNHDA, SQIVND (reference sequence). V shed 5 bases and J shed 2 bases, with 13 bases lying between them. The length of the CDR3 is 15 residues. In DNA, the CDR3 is TGTGCCAGTAGTGTCCGGGACTCCCCCTACAATGAGCAGTTCTTC. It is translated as CASSVRDSPYNEQFF.

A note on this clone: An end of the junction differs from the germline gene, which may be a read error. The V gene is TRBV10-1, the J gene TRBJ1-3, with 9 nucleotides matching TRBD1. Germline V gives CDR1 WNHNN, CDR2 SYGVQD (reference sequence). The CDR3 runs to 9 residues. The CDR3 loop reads CASRDRGNF. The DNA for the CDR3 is TGCGCCAGCAGGGACAGGGGAAATTTT.

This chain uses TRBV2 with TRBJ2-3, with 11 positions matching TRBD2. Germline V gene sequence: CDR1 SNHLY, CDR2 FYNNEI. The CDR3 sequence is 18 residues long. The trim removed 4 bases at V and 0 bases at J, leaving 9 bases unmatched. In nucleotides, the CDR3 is TGTGCCAGCAGTGGCCTAAGGACTAGCGGGTATAGCACAGATACGCAGTATTTT. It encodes CASSGLRTSGYSTDTQYF.

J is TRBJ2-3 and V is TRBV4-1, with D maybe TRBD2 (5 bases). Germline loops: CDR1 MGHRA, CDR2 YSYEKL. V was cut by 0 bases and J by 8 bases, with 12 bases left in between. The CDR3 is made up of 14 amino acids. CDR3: CASSQDFPSGTQYF. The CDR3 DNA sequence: TGCGCCAGCAGCCAAGATTTCCCGAGCGGTACGCAGTATTTT.

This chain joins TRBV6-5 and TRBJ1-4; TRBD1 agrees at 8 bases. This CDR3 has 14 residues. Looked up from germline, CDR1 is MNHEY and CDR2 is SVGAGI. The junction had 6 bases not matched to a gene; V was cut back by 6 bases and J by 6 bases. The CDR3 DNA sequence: TGTGCCAGCAGCCTCGGACAGGGAGATGAAAAACTGTTTTTT. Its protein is CASSLGQGDEKLFF.

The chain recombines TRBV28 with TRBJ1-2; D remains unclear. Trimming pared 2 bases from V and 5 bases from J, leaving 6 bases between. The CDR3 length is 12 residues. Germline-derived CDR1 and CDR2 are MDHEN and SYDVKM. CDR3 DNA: TGTGCCAGCAGTTTAGCAGGTTATGGCTACACCTTC. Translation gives CASSLAGYGYTF.